This T cell receptor (beta chain) comes out of a study of Ad26.COV2.S vaccination and SARS-CoV-2 variants. Sample treatment: roughly 19 received Ad26.COV2.S at low or high dose, single or two shots; 5 received placebo; per-sample allocation not given. Samples were taken on day 63 after the first vaccine or placebo injection. Clones were read by immunoSEQ multiplex PCR, and TCRdb kept only the in-frame ones, dropping some. This sample has 360,000 or so clones; 89% occur once, and the top ten carry over 1.5%. This CDR3 has 17 amino acids. This chain connects TRBV21-1 to TRBJ1-3; the listed D gene, TRBD1, was not tested against the DNA. TRBV21-1 is classified as a pseudogene. Here the sequenced sample was peripheral blood, taken in a trial of Ad26.COV2.S vaccine versus placebo. The sequence came from a person between 18 and 65 years old who received the Ad26.COV2.S COVID-19 vaccine or a placebo. The CDR3 region has the DNA TGTGCCAGCAGCAAAGGGGGCAGGTCCGAGTCTGGAAACACCATATATTTT. This gives the protein CASSKGGRSESGNTIYF.